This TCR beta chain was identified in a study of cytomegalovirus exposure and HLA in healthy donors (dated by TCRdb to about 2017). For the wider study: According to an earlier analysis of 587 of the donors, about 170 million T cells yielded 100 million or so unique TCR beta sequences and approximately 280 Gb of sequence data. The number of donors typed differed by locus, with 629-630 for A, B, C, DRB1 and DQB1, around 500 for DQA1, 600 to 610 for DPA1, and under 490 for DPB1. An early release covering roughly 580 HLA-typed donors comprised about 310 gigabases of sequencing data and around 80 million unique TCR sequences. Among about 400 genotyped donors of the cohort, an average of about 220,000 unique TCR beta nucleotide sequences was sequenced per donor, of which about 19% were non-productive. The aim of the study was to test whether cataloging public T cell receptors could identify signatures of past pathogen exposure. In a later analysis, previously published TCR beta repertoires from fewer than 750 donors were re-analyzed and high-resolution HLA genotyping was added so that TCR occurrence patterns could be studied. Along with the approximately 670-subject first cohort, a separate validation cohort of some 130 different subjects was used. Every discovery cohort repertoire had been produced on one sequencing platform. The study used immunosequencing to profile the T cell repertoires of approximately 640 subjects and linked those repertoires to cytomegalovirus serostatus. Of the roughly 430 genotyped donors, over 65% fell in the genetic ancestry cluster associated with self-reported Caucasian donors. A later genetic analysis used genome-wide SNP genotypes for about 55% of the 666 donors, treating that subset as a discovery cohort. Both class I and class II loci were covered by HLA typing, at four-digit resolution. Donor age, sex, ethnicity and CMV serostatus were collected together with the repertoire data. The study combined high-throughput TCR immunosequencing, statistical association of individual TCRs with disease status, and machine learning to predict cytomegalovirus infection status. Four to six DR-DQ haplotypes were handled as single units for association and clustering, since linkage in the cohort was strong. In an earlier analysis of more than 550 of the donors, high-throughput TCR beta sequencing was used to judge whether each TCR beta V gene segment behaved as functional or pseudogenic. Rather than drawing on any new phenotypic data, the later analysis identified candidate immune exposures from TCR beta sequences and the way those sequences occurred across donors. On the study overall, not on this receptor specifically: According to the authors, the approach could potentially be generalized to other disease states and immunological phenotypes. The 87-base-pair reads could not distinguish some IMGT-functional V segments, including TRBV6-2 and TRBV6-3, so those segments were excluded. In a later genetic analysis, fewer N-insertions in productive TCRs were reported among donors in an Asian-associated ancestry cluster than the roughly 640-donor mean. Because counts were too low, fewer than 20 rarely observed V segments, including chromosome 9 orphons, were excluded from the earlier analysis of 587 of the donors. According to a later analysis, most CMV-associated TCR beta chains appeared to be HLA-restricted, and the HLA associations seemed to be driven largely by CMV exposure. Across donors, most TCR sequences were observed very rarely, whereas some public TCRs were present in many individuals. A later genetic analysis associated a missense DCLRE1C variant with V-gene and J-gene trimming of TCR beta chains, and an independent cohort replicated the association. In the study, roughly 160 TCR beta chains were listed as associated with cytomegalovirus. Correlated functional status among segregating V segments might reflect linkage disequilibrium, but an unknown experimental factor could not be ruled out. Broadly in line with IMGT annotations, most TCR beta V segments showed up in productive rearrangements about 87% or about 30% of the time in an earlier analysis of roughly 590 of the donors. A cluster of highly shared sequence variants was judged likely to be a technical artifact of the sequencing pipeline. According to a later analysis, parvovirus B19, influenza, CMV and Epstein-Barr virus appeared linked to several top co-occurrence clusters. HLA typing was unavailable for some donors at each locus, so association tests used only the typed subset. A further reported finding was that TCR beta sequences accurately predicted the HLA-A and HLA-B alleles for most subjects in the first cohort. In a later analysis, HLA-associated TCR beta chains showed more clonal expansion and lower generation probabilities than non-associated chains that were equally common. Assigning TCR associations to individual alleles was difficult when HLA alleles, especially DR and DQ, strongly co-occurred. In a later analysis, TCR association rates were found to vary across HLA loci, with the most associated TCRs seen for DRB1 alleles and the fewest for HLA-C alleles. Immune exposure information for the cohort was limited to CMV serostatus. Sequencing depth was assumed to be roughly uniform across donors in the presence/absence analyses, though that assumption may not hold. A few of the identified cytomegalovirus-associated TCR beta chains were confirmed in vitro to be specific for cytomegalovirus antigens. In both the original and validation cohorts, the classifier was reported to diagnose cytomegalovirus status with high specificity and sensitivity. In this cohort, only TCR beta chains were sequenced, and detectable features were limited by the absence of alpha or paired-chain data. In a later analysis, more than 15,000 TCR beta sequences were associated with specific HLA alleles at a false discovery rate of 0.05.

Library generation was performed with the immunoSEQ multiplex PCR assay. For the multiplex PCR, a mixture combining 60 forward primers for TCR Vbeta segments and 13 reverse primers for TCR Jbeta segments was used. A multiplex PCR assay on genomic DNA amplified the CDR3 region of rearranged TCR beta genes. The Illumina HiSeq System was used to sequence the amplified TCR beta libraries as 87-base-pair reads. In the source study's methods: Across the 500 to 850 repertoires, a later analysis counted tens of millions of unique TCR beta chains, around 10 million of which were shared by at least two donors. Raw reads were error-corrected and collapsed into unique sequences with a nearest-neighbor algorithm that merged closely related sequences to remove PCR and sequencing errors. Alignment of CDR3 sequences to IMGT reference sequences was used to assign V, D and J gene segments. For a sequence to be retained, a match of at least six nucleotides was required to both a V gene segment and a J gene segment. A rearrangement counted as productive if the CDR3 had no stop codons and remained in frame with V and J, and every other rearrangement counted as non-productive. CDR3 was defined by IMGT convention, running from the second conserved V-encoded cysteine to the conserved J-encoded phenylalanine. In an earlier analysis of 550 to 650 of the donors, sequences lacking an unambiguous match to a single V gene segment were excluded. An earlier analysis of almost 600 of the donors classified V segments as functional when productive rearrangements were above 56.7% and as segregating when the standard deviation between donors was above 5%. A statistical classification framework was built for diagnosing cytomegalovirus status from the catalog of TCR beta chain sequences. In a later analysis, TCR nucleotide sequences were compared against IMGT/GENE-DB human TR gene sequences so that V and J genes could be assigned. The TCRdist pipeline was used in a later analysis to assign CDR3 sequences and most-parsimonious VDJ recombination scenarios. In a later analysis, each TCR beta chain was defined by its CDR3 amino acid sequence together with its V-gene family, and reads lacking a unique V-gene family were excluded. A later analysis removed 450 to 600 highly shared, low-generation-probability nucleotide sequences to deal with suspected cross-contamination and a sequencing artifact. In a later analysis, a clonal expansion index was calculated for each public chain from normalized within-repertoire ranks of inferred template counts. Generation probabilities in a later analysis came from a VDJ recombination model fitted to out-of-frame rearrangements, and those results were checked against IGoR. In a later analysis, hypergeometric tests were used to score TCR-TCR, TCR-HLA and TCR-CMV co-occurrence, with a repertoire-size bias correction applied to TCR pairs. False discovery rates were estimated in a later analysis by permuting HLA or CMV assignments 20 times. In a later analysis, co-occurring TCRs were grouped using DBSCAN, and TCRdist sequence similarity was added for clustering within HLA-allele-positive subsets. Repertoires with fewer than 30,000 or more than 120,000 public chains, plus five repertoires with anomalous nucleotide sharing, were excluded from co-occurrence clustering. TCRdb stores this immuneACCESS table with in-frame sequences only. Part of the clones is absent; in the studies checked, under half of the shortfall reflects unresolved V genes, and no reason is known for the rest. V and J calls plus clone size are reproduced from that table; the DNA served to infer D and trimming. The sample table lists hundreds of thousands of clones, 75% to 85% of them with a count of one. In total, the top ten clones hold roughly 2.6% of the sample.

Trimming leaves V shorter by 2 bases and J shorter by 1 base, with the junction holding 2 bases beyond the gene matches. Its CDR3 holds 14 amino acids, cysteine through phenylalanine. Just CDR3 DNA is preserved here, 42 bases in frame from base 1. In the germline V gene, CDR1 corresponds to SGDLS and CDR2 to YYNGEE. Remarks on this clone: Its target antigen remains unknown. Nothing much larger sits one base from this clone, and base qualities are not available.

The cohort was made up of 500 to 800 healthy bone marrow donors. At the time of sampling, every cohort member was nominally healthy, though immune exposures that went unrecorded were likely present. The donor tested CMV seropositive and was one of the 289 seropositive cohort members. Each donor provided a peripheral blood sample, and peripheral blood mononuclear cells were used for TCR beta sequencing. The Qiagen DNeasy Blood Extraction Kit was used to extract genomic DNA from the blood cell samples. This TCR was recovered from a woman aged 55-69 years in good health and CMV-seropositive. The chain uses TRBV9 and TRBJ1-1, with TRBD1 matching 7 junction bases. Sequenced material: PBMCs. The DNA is TGTGCCAGCAGCGTCCGGACAGGGAACACTGAAGCTTTCTTT. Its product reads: CASSVRTGNTEAFF.